This TCR beta chain was captured by sequencing in a study of blood T cell repertoires in COVID-19. This CDR3 comprises 13 residues. The V gene lost 10 bases and the J gene lost 2 bases, with 9 bases spanning the gap. CDR1 MNHEY and CDR2 SVGAGI come from the germline V gene. Produced via immunoSEQ multiplex PCR; TCRdb's table is partial and in-frame only. The sample has around 200,000 clones; roughly 85% are singletons. The receptor comes from a man in his forties or fifties who had recovered from COVID-19. The material sequenced was PBMCs or T cells enriched from blood (not recorded which). The chain has TRBV6-5 and TRBJ2-6; D not certain. The chain's CDR3 is CATNSPGANVLTF. Here the CDR3 DNA reads TGTGCCACTAACTCCCCTGGGGCCAACGTCCTGACTTTC.